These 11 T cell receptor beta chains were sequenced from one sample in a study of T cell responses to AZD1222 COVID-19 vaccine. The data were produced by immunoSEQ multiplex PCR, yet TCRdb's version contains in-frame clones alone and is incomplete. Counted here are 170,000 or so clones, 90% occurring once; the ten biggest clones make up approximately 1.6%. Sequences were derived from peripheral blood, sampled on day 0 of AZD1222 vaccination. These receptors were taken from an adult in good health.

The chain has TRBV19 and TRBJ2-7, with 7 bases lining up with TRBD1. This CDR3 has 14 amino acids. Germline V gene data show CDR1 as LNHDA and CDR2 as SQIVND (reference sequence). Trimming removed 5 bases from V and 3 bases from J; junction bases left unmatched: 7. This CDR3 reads CASSYRDRLYEQYF. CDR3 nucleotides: TGTGCCAGTAGTTACCGGGACAGACTCTACGAGCAGTACTTC. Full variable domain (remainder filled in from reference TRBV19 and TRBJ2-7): DGGITQSPKYLFRKEGQNVTLSCEQNLNHDAMYWYRQDPGQGLRLIYYSQIVNDFQKGDIAEGYSVSREKKESFPLTVTSAQKNPTAFYLCASSYRDRLYEQYFGPGTRLTVT.

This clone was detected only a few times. CDR3 sequence: CAWGGGFNYGYTF. CDR3 DNA sequence: TGTGCCTGGGGTGGGGGATTTAACTATGGCTACACCTTC. The chain has TRBV30 and TRBJ1-2; perhaps TRBD1 as D (5 bases). V was pared by 5 bases and J by 1 base, with 11 bases between. This CDR3 contains 13 residues. From germline, CDR1 is GTSNPN and CDR2 SVGIG (reference sequence). The full variable domain, with the rest looked up from reference TRBV30 and TRBJ1-2, is SQTIHQWPATLVQPVGSPLSLECTVEGTSNPNLYWYRQAAGRGLQLLFYSVGIGQISSEVPQNLSASRPQDRQFILSSKKLLLSDSGFYLCAWGGGFNYGYTFGSGTRLTVV.

DNA of the CDR3: TGTGCCAGCAGCAAAGGACAGGATTTTTTCTCCTATGGCTACACCTTC. The encoded protein is CASSKGQDFFSYGYTF. The rearrangement uses TRBV21-1 and TRBJ1-2; the tabulated D call, TRBD1, remains unverified against the DNA. TRBV21-1 is a known pseudogene. This CDR3 spans 16 amino acids.

This CDR3 is CASRPLLQSGDPYSNQPQHF. The DNA of the CDR3 is TGTGCCAGCCGCCCCCTGTTACAGTCGGGGGATCCGTATAGCAATCAGCCCCAGCATTTT. The chain links TRBV3-1 (or the pseudogene TRBV3-2) to TRBJ1-5; weak D call: TRBD1 (5 bases). From germline, CDR1 is LGHDT and CDR2 YNNKEL (reference sequence). This CDR3 is 20 amino acids long. Trimming removed 8 bases at V and 0 bases at J, with 29 bases between.

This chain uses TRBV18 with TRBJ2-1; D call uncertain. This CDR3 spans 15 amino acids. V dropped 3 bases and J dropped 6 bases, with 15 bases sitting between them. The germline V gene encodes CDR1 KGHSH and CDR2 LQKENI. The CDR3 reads CASSPSQDHFNEQFF. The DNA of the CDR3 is TGTGCCAGCTCACCGAGTCAGGACCACTTCAATGAGCAGTTCTTC.

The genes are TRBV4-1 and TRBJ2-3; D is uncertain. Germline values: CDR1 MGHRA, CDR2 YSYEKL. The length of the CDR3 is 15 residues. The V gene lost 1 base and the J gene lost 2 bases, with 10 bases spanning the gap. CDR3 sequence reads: CASSQVSTVTDTQYF. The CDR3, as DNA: TGCGCCAGCAGCCAAGTTTCTACAGTCACAGATACGCAGTATTTT.

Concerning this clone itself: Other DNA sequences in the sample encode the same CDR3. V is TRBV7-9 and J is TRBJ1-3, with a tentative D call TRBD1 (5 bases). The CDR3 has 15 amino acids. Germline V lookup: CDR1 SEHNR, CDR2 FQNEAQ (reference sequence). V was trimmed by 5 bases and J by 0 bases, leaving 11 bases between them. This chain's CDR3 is CASSHDRASGNTIYF. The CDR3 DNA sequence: TGTGCCAGCAGCCATGACAGAGCCTCTGGAAACACCATATATTTT.

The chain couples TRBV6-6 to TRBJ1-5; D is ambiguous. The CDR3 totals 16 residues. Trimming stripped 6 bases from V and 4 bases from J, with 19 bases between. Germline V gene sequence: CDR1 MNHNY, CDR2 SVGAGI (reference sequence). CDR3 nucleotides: TGTGCCAGCAGCCCCGACGAGCCTCGACAAAATCAGCCCCAGCATTTT. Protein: CASSPDEPRQNQPQHF.

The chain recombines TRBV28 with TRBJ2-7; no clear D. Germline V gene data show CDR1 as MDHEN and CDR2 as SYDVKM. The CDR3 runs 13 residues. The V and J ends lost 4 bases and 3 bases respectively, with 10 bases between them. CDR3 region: CASSSPGYYEQYF. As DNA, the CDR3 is TGTGCCAGCAGTTCTCCGGGCTACTACGAGCAGTACTTC.

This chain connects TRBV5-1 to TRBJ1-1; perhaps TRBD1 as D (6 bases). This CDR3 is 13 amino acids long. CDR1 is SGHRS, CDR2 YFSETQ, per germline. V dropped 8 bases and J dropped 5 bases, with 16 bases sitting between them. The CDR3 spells CASTGTQGTEAFF. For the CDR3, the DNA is TGCGCCAGTACCGGGACGCAGGGGACTGAAGCTTTCTTT. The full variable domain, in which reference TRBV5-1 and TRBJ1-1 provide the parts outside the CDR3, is KAGVTQTPRYLIKTRGQQVTLSCSPISGHRSVSWYQQTPGQGLQFLFEYFSETQRNKGNFPGRFSGRQFSNSRSEMNVSTLELGDSALYLCASTGTQGTEAFFGQGTRLTVV.

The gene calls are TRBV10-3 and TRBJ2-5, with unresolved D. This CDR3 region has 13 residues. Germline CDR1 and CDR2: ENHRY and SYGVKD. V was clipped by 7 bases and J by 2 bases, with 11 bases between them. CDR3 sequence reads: CAITDGPQETQYF. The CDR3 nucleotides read TGTGCCATCACCGACGGCCCACAAGAGACCCAGTACTTC.